The 15 T cell receptor beta chains in this list originate from one sample, sequenced in a study of shared clonotypes between healthy human individuals (dated by TCRdb to about 2020). The library was obtained by the immunoSEQ multiplex PCR assay. Drawn from immuneACCESS, this table holds only the in-frame rearrangements with V and J called that TCRdb kept. Clones are partly lost; checked studies trace under half to an unresolved V gene and leave the rest unexplained. In this sample the table shows some 470,000 clones, 60% to 85% of which occur a single time. The ten largest clones represent about an eighth of the sample. The sample was PBMCs. Receptors originate from a woman in her thirties or forties in good health. Some clones in this sample may be carry-over from other donors' samples.

CDR3 sequence: CSATAATEAFF. DNA for the CDR3: TGCAGCGCGACAGCCGCCACTGAAGCTTTCTTT. J is TRBJ1-1 and V is TRBV29-1; weak D call: TRBD1 (5 bases). Trimming left V 7 bases short and J 4 bases short, with 10 bases between. Germline lookup yields CDR1 SQVTM and CDR2 ANQGSEA. This CDR3 comprises 11 residues.

This chain uses TRBV10-3 with TRBJ2-6, with D hard to call. Germline values: CDR1 ENHRY, CDR2 SYGVKD. The CDR3 has 19 amino acids. The V end lost 10 bases, the J end lost 8 bases, and 33 bases lay between the germline ends. The CDR3 coding sequence is TGTGCCACCGCCAAAAACAATCCAGATGGCGCTCTGGGGTCCAACGTCCTGACTTTC. Protein sequence: CATAKNNPDGALGSNVLTF.

V usage is TRBV5-1 and J usage is TRBJ2-7; D ambiguous. CDR3 length: 12 amino acids. The V gene's germline CDR1 is SGHRS and CDR2 YFSETQ. The ends were cut back, 4 bases at V and 4 bases at J, with 9 bases in the middle. The CDR3 loop reads CASSTGRYEQYF. The CDR3 nucleotides are TGCGCCAGCAGCACCGGCCGGTACGAGCAGTACTTC. Supplemented by reference TRBV5-1 and TRBJ2-7, the full variable domain reads KAGVTQTPRYLIKTRGQQVTLSCSPISGHRSVSWYQQTPGQGLQFLFEYFSETQRNKGNFPGRFSGRQFSNSRSEMNVSTLELGDSALYLCASSTGRYEQYFGPGTRLTVT.

The chain joins TRBV11-3 to TRBJ2-2, with TRBD2 matching over 11 bases. CDR3 length: 18 residues. Trimming cost V 0 bases and J 5 bases; bases outside gene matches: 8. Germline loops: CDR1 SGHNT, CDR2 YENEEA. CDR3 region: CASSLEGTSGSRTGELFF. The CDR3 bases are TGTGCCAGCAGCTTAGAAGGCACTAGCGGGAGTAGGACCGGGGAGCTGTTTTTT.

CDR3 residues: CASSYPDRTAPSGANVLTF. DNA for the CDR3: TGTGCCAGCAGTTACCCCGACAGGACCGCACCCTCTGGGGCCAACGTCCTGACTTTC. The J gene is TRBJ2-6, the V gene TRBV6-7, with D maybe TRBD1 (6 bases). TRBV6-7 counts as an open reading frame of uncertain function. The V end lost 2 bases, the J end lost 0 bases, and 17 bases lay between the germline ends. The CDR3 length is 19 residues.

The chain has TRBV4-1 and TRBJ2-5; D unresolved. Germline V lookup: CDR1 MGHRA, CDR2 YSYEKL. This CDR3 spans 13 amino acids. Trimming shortened V by 1 base and J by 5 bases, and 8 bases separated the two germline ends. The CDR3 protein is CASSQVQMETQYF. In DNA, the CDR3 is TGCGCCAGCAGCCAAGTCCAGATGGAGACCCAGTACTTC.

The CDR3 reads CASSPIPTSGYNEQFF. The CDR3 DNA is TGCGCCAGCAGCCCGATCCCGACTAGCGGCTACAATGAGCAGTTCTTC. This chain uses TRBV4-3 with TRBJ2-1; 9 bases fit TRBD2. CDR3 size: 16 residues. The J segment lost 3 bases and the V segment lost 4 bases, leaving 7 bases of the junction unmatched. In germline, CDR1 is LGHNA, CDR2 YSLEER.

Regarding this clone: With only one base between it and a far larger clone, this is likely a read error. The rearrangement links TRBV19 to TRBJ2-7, with 8 bases fitting TRBD2. Germline CDR1 LNHDA, CDR2 SQIVND (reference sequence). This CDR3 contains 15 residues. J lost 6 bases, V lost 6 bases, and 13 bases had no gene match. Written as DNA, the CDR3 is TGTGCCAGTAGCCCCAGCGGGAGCAGGCCCTGCGAGCAGTACTTC. Translation: CASSPSGSRPCEQYF. Together with reference TRBV19 and TRBJ2-7, the CDR3 gives the full variable domain: DGGITQSPKYLFRKEGQNVTLSCEQNLNHDAMYWYRQDPGQGLRLIYYSQIVNDFQKGDIAEGYSVSREKKESFPLTVTSAQKNPTAFYLCASSPSGSRPCEQYFGPGTRLTVT.

DNA for the CDR3: TGTGCCAGCAGCAAAGGACAGGGGGCCTTCCCATATTACGAGCAGTACTTC. Protein product: CASSKGQGAFPYYEQYF. The chain uses TRBV12-1 and TRBJ2-7; the listed D gene, TRBD1, was not tested against the DNA. TRBV12-1 is labeled a pseudogene. CDR3 size: 17 residues.

This chain joins TRBV29-1 and TRBJ2-7; TRBD2 aligns across 10 bases. The CDR3 is made up of 13 amino acids. Germline CDR1 and CDR2: SQVTM and ANQGSEA. Unmatched junction bases numbered 3, after V lost 3 bases and J lost 4 bases. The CDR3 here is CSVDASGSYEQYF. The CDR3 DNA follows: TGCAGCGTTGATGCTAGCGGGAGTTACGAGCAGTACTTC.

The rearrangement uses TRBV5-1 and TRBJ2-1; D is unclear. The CDR3 extends over 14 amino acids. V lost 0 bases, J lost 9 bases, and 13 bases lay in between. Germline CDR1 reads SGHRS; CDR2 reads YFSETQ. CDR3 loop: CASSLELSWSEQFF. CDR3 sequence (DNA): TGCGCCAGCAGCTTGGAGCTTAGCTGGAGTGAGCAGTTCTTC.

This clone has just one count. This rearrangement joins TRBV2 to TRBJ2-7, with 7 nucleotides matching TRBD2. V lost 8 bases and J lost 3; bases outside the gene matches: 7. The CDR3 is made up of 13 amino acids. Germline lookup yields CDR1 SNHLY and CDR2 FYNNEI. The CDR3 sequence is CASRVGGSYEQYF. In DNA, the CDR3 is TGTGCCAGCCGCGTGGGAGGGAGCTACGAGCAGTACTTC.

This chain joins TRBV15 and TRBJ2-6, with a possible D match to TRBD2 (5 bases). The CDR3 runs 17 residues. Trimming took off 0 bases at V and 2 bases at J, with 11 bases between the two ends. Germline V CDR1 and CDR2: LNHNV, YYDKDF (reference sequence). The CDR3 reads CATSRDPTGAGANVLTF. The CDR3 DNA sequence: TGTGCCACCAGCAGAGATCCTACCGGGGCTGGGGCCAACGTCCTGACTTTC.

To note about this clone: This sequence is one base from a far larger clone and is likely a read error. The V gene is TRBV29-1, the J gene TRBJ1-1; no clear D. Germline CDR1 and CDR2: SQVTM and ANQGSEA. This CDR3 contains 11 residues. Trimming pared 4 bases from V and 4 bases from J, leaving 7 bases between. In DNA form, the CDR3 reads TGCAGCGTTGCCCGAAGCACTGAAGCTTTCTTT. It translates to CSVARSTEAFF.

A remark on this clone: Different DNA sequences within this sample yield the same CDR3. The V call is TRBV19, the J call TRBJ1-5, with no clear D. The germline V gene encodes CDR1 LNHDA and CDR2 SQIVND (reference sequence). The CDR3 runs to 13 residues. Deletions cut 5 bases from V and 3 bases from J, with 8 bases between. CDR3 DNA sequence: TGTGCCAGTAGTCACCGGGACAATCAGCCCCAGCATTTT. Amino acid sequence: CASSHRDNQPQHF.